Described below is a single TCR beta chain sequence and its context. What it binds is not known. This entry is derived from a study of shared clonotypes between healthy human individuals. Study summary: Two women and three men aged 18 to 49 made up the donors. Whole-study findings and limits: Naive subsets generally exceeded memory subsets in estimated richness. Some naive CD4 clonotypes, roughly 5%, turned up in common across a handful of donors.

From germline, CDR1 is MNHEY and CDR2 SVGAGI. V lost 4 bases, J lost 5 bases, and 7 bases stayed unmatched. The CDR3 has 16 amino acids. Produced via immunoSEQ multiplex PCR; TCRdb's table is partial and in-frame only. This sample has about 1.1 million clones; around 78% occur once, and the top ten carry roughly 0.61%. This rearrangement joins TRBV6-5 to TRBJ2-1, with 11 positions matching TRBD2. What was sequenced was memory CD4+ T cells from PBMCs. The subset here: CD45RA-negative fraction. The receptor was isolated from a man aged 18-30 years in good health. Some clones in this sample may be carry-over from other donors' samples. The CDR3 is CASSSPGTSGNNEQFF. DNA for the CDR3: TGTGCCAGCAGTTCCCCCGGGACTAGCGGCAACAATGAGCAGTTCTTC.